This TCR beta chain was sequenced for a study of blood T cell repertoires in COVID-19. About the study: From the United States, Italy and Spain came samples of acute and convalescent COVID-19. The analysed material was cDNA or gDNA that came from T cells, B-cell-depleted T cells, or PBMCs.

As handled by the study authors: Amplifying reference gene primers gave estimates of nucleated cell counts. Libraries were prepared by immunoSEQ multiplex PCR; TCRdb keeps only in-frame clonotypes and omits some of them. V and J calls and clone size are those listed in that table; D and trimming were worked out from the DNA. The sample includes 180,000 or so clones, around 87% seen only once; the top ten take 0.99%. This CDR3 comprises 15 residues. In germline, CDR1 is SEHNR, CDR2 FQNEAQ (reference sequence). Losses at the gene ends were 5 bases for V and 1 base for J; bases not matched to a gene: 6.

Sequences were obtained from peripheral blood. The rearrangement joins TRBV7-9 to TRBJ2-3, with 7 bases lining up with TRBD1. The receptor was derived from a man aged 18 to 30 with acute or convalescent COVID-19. The CDR3 nucleotides are TGTGCCAGCAGCCTGACAGGGACAGGCACAGATACGCAGTATTTT. It encodes CASSLTGTGTDTQYF.